These T cell receptor beta chains were read from a single sample in a study of T cell responses to AZD1222 COVID-19 vaccine. Only in-frame clones appear in the TCRdb table, and some are missing; sequencing was by immunoSEQ multiplex PCR. In the table there are about 99,000 clones, about 87% of which are singletons. Sequencing used peripheral blood, obtained on day 0 of AZD1222 vaccination. These receptors all come from an adult in good health. CDR3s include the opening cysteine and the closing phenylalanine or tryptophan.

TRBV7-2	TRBJ2-7	CASSGQGASSYEQYF
TRBV28	TRBJ2-1	CASRSGEVYNEQFF
TRBV5-6	TRBJ2-7	CASSPGQTYEQYF
TRBV4-3	TRBJ1-1	CASSQEAANTEAFF
TRBV6-2/TRBV6-3	TRBJ2-7	CASSYSGSPEGYEQYF
TRBV28	TRBJ1-1	CASSGWAEAFF
TRBV28	TRBJ2-7	CASRPNSRRTYEQYF
TRBV14	TRBJ1-6	CASSQGQGASVLFSPLHF
TRBV28	TRBJ1-5	CASSPHTLVSNQPQHF
TRBV19	TRBJ1-2	CASSSDPGVYGYTF
TRBV2	TRBJ2-1	CASEEVNEQFF
TRBV5-6	TRBJ1-1	CASSLVVGEVEAFF
TRBV4-3	TRBJ2-7	CASSQSGTGHYEQYF
TRBV19	TRBJ1-6	CASSITQGQGRYNSPLHF
TRBV7-3	TRBJ2-2	CASSGGQRLTPGELFF
TRBV2	TRBJ1-5	CASMRGKEGNQPQHF
TRBV6-5	TRBJ1-2	CASLGGINYGYTF
TRBV18	TRBJ2-7	CASSPVGTGGGKNEQYF
TRBV6-2/TRBV6-3	TRBJ1-6	CASSSQGGNSPLHF
TRBV28	TRBJ1-2	CASSQPGTGGDNYGYTF
TRBV28	TRBJ1-2	CASSTPGHSNYGYTF
TRBV2	TRBJ2-3	CASGPDSWDTQYF
TRBV18	TRBJ1-5	CASSEHSNQPQHF
TRBV28	TRBJ2-1	CASSRSFNEQFF
TRBV6-2/TRBV6-3	TRBJ1-6	CASSYSKAENSPLHF
TRBV6-4	TRBJ1-1	CASTAHTVDGTEAFF
TRBV4-2	TRBJ2-5	CASSPLAGDAEETQYF
TRBV28	TRBJ2-4	CASSLLGLAKNIQYF
TRBV6-5	TRBJ2-7	CASSYGRMGSAYEQYF
TRBV1	TRBJ2-5	CTSRTARGGPETQYF
TRBV6-5	TRBJ2-7	CASSYATTYEQYF
TRBV29-1	TRBJ2-3	CSVALAGRVDTQYF
TRBV7-8	TRBJ2-1	CASRPGTSGSRHEQFF
TRBV7-8	TRBJ1-2	CASSQSGTVYGYTF
TRBV28	TRBJ1-5	CASSLFRAQMGSNQPQHF
TRBV7-8	TRBJ2-5	CASSLRGLAGGETQYF
TRBV3-1/TRBV3-2	TRBJ2-4	CASSQGRVNIQYF
TRBV24-1	TRBJ1-1	CATSSGQPHTEAFF
TRBV27	TRBJ2-1	CASSLSSYNEQFF
TRBV5-5	TRBJ2-7	CASSSEAYEQYF